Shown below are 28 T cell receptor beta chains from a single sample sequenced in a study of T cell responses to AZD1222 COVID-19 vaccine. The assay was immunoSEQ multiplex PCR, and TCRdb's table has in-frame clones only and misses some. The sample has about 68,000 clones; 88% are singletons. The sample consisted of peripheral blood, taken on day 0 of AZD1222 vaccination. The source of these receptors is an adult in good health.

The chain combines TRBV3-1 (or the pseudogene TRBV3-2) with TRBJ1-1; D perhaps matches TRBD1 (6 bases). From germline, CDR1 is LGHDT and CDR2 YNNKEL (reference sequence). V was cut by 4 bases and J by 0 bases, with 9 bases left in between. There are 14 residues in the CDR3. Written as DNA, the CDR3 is TGTGCCAGCAGCCGGGGGGGCATGAACACTGAAGCTTTCTTT. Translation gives CASSRGGMNTEAFF.

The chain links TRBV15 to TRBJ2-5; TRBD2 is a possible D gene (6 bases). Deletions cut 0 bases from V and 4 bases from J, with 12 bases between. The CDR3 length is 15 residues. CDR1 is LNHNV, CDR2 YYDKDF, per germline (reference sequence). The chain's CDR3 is CATSRDYGGAETQYF. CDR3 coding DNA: TGTGCCACCAGCAGAGATTACGGGGGAGCAGAGACCCAGTACTTC.

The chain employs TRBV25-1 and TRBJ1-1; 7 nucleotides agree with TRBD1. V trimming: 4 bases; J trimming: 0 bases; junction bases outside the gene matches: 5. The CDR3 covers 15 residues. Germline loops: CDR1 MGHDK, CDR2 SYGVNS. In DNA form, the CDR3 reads TGTGCCAGCAGTGGCAGGACAGGTCTGAACACTGAAGCTTTCTTT. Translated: CASSGRTGLNTEAFF.

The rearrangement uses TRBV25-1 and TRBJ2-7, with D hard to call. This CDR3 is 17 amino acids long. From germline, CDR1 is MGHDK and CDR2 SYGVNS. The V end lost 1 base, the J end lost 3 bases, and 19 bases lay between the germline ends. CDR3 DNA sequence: TGTGCCAGCAGTGAATCCCGGCCGAAAAGGTCTAGCTACGAGCAGTACTTC. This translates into CASSESRPKRSSYEQYF.

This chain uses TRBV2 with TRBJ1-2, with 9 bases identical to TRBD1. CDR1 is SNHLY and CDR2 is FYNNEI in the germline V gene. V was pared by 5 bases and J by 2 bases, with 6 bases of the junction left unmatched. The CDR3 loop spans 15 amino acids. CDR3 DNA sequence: TGTGCCAGCAGTTCGGACAGGGGCGGGAACTATGGCTACACCTTC. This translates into CASSSDRGGNYGYTF.

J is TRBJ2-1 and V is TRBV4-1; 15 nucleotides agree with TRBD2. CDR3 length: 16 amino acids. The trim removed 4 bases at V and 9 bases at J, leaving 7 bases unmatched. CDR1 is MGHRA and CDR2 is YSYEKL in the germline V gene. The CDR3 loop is CASSRGLAGGRGEQFF. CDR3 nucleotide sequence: TGCGCCAGCAGCCGGGGACTAGCGGGAGGACGGGGTGAGCAGTTCTTC.

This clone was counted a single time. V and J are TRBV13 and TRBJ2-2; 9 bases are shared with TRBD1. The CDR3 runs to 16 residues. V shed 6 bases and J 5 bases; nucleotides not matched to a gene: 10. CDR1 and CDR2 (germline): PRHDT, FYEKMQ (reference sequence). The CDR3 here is CASSSGQGVGTGELFF. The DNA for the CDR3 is TGTGCCAGCAGTTCGGGACAGGGCGTTGGGACCGGGGAGCTGTTTTTT.

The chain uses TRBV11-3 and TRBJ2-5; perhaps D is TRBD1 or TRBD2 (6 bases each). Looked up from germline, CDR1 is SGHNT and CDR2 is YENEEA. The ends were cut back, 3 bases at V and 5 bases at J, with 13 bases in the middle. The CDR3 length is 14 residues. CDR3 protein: CASSLGGRLETQYF. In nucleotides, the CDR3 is TGTGCCAGCAGCTTGGGGGGCCGTCTGGAGACCCAGTACTTC. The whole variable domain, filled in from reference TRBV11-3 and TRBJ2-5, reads EAGVVQSPRYKIIEKKQPVAFWCNPISGHNTLYWYLQNLGQGPELLIRYENEEAVDDSQLPKDRFSAERLKGVDSTLKIQPAELGDSAVYLCASSLGGRLETQYFGPGTRLLVL.

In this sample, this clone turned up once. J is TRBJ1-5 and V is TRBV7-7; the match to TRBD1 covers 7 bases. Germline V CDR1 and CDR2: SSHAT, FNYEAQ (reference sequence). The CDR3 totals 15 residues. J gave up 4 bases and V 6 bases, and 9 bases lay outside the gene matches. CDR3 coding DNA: TGTGCCAGCAGAGGCCAGGGGGTACGGAATCAGCCCCAGCATTTT. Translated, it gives CASRGQGVRNQPQHF.

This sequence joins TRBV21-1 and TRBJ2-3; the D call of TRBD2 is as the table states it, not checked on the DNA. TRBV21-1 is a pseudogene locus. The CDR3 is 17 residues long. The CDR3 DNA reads TGTGCCAGCAGCAAAGGCTTACGGGAGGGCCAGGGAGATACGCAGTATTTT. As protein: CASSKGLREGQGDTQYF.

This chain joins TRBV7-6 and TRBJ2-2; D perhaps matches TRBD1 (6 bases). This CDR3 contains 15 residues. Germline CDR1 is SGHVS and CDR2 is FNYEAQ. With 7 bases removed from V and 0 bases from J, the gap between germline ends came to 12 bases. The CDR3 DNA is TGTGCCAGCACCCAGGACAGTACGAACACCGGGGAGCTGTTTTTT. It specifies CASTQDSTNTGELFF.

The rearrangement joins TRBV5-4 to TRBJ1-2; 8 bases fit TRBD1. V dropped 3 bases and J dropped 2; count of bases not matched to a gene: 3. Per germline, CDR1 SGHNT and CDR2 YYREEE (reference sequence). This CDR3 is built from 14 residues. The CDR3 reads CASSYRGGNYGYTF. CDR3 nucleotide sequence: TGTGCCAGCAGCTACAGGGGGGGGAACTATGGCTACACCTTC.

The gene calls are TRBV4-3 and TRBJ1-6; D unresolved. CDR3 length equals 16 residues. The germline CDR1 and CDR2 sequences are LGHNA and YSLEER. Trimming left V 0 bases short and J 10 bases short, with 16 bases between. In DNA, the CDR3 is TGCGCCAGCAGCCAAGATCGGGCACCAGGAAAGTCACCCCTCCACTTT. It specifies CASSQDRAPGKSPLHF.

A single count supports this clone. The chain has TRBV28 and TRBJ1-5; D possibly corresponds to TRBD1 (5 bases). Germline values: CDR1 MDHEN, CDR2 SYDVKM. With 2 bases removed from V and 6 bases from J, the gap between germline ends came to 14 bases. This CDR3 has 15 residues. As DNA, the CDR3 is TGTGCCAGCAGTTTACAGGGTACGGGGACTCAGCCCCAGCATTTT. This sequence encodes CASSLQGTGTQPQHF.

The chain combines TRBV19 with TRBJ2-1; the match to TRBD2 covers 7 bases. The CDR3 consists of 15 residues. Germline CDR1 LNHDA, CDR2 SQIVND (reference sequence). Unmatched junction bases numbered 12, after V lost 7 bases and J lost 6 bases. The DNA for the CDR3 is TGTGCCAGTACCCTCCTGGGGGGGAGGGCCAATGAGCAGTTCTTC. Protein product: CASTLLGGRANEQFF.

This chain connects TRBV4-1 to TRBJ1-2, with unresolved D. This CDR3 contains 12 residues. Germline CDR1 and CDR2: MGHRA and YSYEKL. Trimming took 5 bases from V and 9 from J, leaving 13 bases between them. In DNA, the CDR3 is TGCGCCAGCAGCTCGGAACGTCGCAGCTACACCTTC. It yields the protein CASSSERRSYTF.

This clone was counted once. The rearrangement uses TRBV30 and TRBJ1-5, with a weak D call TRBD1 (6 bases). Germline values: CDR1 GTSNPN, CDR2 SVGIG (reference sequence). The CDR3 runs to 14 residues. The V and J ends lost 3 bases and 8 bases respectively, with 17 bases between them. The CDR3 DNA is TGTGCCTGGAGAGACAAGACAGGTGTTGAGCCCCAGCATTTT. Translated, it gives CAWRDKTGVEPQHF.

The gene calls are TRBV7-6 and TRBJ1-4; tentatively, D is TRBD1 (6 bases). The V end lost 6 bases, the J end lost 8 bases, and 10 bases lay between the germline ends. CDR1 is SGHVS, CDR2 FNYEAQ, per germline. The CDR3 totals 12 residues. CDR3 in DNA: TGTGCCAGCAGTTCCGACAGGGAAAAACTGTTTTTT. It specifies CASSSDREKLFF.

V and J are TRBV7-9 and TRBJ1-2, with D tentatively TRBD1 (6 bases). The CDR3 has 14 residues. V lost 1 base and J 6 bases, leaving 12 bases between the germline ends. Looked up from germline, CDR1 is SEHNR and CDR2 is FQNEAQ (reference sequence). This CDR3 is CASSLEGRGHGYTF. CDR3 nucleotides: TGTGCCAGCAGCTTAGAAGGCAGGGGCCATGGCTACACCTTC.

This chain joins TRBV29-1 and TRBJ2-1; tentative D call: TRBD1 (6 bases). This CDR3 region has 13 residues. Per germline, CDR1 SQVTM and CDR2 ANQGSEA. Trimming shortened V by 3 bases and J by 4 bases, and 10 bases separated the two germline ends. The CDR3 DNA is TGCAGCGTTGAGGACAGAAGTTACAATGAGCAGTTCTTC. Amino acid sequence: CSVEDRSYNEQFF.

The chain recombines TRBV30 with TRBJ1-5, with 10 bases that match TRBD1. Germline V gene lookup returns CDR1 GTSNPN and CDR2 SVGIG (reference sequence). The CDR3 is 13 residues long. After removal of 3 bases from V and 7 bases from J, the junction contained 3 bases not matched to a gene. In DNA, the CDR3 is TGTGCCTGGAGGGAGACAGGGGGCCAGCCCCAGCATTTT. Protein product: CAWRETGGQPQHF.

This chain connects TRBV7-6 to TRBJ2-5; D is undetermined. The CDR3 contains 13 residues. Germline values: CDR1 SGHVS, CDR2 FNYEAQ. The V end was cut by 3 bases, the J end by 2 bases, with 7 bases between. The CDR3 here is CASSFSRQETQYF. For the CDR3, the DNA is TGTGCCAGCAGCTTTAGCAGACAAGAGACCCAGTACTTC. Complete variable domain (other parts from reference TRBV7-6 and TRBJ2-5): GAGVSQSPRYKVTKRGQDVALRCDPISGHVSLYWYRQALGQGPEFLTYFNYEAQQDKSGLPNDRFSAERPEGSISTLTIQRTEQRDSAMYRCASSFSRQETQYFGPGTRLLVL.

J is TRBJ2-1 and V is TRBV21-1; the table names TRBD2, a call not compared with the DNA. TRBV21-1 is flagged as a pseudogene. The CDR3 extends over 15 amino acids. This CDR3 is CASSPGLAGNNEQFF. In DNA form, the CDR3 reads TGTGCCAGCAGTCCGGGACTAGCGGGAAACAATGAGCAGTTCTTC.

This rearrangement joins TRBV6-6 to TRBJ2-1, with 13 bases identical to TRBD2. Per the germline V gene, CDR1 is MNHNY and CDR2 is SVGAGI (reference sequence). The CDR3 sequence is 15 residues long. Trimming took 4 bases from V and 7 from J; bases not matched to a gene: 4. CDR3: CASSSELAGGNEQFF. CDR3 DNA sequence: TGTGCCAGCAGTTCGGAACTAGCGGGAGGGAATGAGCAGTTCTTC.

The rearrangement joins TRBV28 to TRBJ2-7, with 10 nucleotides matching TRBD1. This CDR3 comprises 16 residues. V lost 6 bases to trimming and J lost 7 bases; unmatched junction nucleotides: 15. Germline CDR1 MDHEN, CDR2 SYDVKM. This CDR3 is CASSPLRDRGQGEQYF. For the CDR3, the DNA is TGTGCCAGCAGCCCACTCCGCGACAGGGGGCAGGGGGAGCAGTACTTC. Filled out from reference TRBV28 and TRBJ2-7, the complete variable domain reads DVKVTQSSRYLVKRTGEKVFLECVQDMDHENMFWYRQDPGLGLRLIYFSYDVKMKEKGDIPEGYSVSREKKERFSLILESASTNQTSMYLCASSPLRDRGQGEQYFGPGTRLTVT.

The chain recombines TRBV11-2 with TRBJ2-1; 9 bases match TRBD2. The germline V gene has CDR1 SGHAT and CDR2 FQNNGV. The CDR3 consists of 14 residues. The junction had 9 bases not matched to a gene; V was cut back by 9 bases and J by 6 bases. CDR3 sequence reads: CASKTGLAVNEQFF. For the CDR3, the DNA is TGTGCCAGTAAGACGGGACTAGCAGTCAATGAGCAGTTCTTC.

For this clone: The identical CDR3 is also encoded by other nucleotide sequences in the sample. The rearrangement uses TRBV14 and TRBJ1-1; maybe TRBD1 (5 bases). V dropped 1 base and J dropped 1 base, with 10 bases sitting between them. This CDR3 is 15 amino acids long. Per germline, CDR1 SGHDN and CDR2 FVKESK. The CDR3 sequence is CASSQGGAPNTEAFF. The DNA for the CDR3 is TGTGCCAGCAGCCAAGGGGGCGCCCCGAACACTGAAGCTTTCTTT. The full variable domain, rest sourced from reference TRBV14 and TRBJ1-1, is EAGVTQFPSHSVIEKGQTVTLRCDPISGHDNLYWYRRVMGKEIKFLLHFVKESKQDESGMPNNRFLAERTGGTYSTLKVQPAELEDSGVYFCASSQGGAPNTEAFFGQGTRLTVV.

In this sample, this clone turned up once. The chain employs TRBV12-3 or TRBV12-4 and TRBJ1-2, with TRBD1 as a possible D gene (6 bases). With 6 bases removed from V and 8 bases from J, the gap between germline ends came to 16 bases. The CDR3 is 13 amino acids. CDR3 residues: CASRSTGSGGYTF. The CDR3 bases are TGTGCCAGCAGGTCCACAGGGTCAGGGGGCTACACCTTC.